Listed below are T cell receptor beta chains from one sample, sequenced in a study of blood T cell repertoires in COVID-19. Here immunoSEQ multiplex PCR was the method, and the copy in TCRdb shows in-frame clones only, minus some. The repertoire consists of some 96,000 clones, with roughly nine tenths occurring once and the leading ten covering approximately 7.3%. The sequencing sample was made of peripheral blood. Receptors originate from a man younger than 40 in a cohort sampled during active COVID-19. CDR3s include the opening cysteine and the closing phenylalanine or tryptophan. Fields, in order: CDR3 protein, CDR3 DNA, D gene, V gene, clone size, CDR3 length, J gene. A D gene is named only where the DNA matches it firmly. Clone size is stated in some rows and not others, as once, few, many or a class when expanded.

CASIRAGGTDTQYF TGTGCCAGCATCCGAGCGGGGGGAACAGATACGCAGTATTTT TRBD2 TRBV11-1 NA 14 TRBJ2-3
CASSGQLSNEKLFF TGTGCCAGCAGTGGACAATTGAGTAATGAAAAACTGTTTTTT NA TRBV2 NA 14 TRBJ1-4
CASFSVGAWYGYTF TGTGCCAGTTTTAGTGTAGGGGCTTGGTATGGCTACACCTTC NA TRBV6-5 NA 14 TRBJ1-2
CASSSGTSAGELFF TGTGCCAGCAGCTCCGGGACTAGCGCCGGGGAGCTGTTTTTT TRBD2 TRBV6-4 once 14 TRBJ2-2
CARQPYEQYF TGTGCCAGACAGCCCTACGAGCAGTACTTC NA TRBV11-3 NA 10 TRBJ2-7
CATSDATGTGLGEQFF TGTGCCACCAGTGATGCGACCGGGACAGGTCTAGGCGAGCAGTTCTTC TRBD1 TRBV24-1 NA 16 TRBJ2-1
CSVAVRDRSYEQYF TGCAGCGTCGCAGTCAGGGACAGGAGCTACGAGCAGTACTTC TRBD1 TRBV29-1 NA 14 TRBJ2-7
CASSLAGDTDTQYF TGTGCCAGCAGCTTAGCGGGGGACACAGATACGCAGTATTTT NA TRBV11-2 NA 14 TRBJ2-3
CATSQPSGGSYNEQFF TGTGCCACCAGCCAGCCTAGCGGGGGATCCTACAATGAGCAGTTCTTC TRBD2 TRBV24-1 NA 16 TRBJ2-1
CAISESLGAGYSYEQYF TGTGCCATCAGTGAGTCTCTAGGGGCAGGCTACTCCTACGAGCAGTACTTC NA TRBV10-3 once 17 TRBJ2-7
CASSGGQIQETQYF TGTGCCAGCAGCGGGGGACAGATACAAGAGACCCAGTACTTC TRBD1 TRBV9 once 14 TRBJ2-5
CASSRRGGALGETQYF TGTGCCAGTAGTCGTCGCGGGGGGGCACTGGGAGAGACCCAGTACTTC TRBD2 TRBV19 NA 16 TRBJ2-5
CASSGRTGTEKLFF TGTGCCAGCAGCGGACGAACAGGGACTGAAAAACTGTTTTTT NA TRBV9 NA 14 TRBJ1-4
CASSPTSVAGELFF TGTGCCAGCAGCCCCACTTCTGTGGCCGGGGAGCTGTTTTTT NA TRBV11-2 NA 14 TRBJ2-2
CSSTFFNYAGYTF TGCAGCTCAACTTTTTTTAACTATGCTGGCTACACCTTC NA TRBV29-1 NA 13 TRBJ1-2
CASSEGTGGWPQHF TGTGCCAGCAGTGAAGGGACAGGGGGGTGGCCCCAGCATTTT TRBD1 TRBV27 NA 14 TRBJ1-5
CASSIDDRGPPTNEQFF TGTGCCAGTAGTATAGACGACAGGGGGCCTCCTACTAATGAGCAGTTCTTC TRBD1 TRBV19 NA 17 TRBJ2-1
CASSQRLGNTGELFF TGTGCCAGCAGCCAACGGCTAGGAAACACCGGGGAGCTGTTTTTT NA TRBV7-3 once 15 TRBJ2-2
CASSEAGQGSYGYTF TGTGCCAGCAGTGAAGCCGGACAGGGATCATATGGCTACACCTTC TRBD1 TRBV2 NA 15 TRBJ1-2
CASSLDGQYINYGYTF TGTGCCAGCAGCTTAGATGGGCAGTATATTAACTATGGCTACACCTTC NA TRBV11-2 NA 16 TRBJ1-2
CASGGLYQPQHF TGTGCCAGTGGTGGGCTATATCAGCCCCAGCATTTT NA TRBV19 NA 12 TRBJ1-5
CASSLGSLAGMHGELFF TGTGCCAGCAGCTTAGGGAGCCTAGCGGGCATGCACGGGGAGCTGTTTTTT TRBD2 TRBV7-9 NA 17 TRBJ2-2